This TCR beta chain comes out of a study of T cell changes during pregnancy in multiple sclerosis (dated by TCRdb to about 2019). Context from the whole study: Changes in the T cell repertoire over the course of pregnancy were examined in this study in women with multiple sclerosis.

Note on this clone: It has no known antigen specificity. No much larger clone is present one base from it, and per-base qualities are unavailable.

Per the germline V gene, SGHDN is the CDR1 and FVKESK is the CDR2. Clipping removes 4 bases from V and 8 bases from J, with 8 as the unmatched junction base count. The CDR3 sequence holds 15 residues, the cysteine and phenylalanine included. Of all the DNA, just the CDR3 is kept, 45 bases in frame from base 1. The protocol used for the library was the immunoSEQ multiplex PCR assay. Here the immuneACCESS table is served through TCRdb, limited to in-frame sequences with V and J called. Missing clones are a known gap in these copies; in checked studies unresolved V genes cover under half, and the rest lacks a known reason. This sample is represented by about 86,000 clones; 85% to 95% of them were singletons. 1.5% to 2% of the sample lies in the top ten.

The sample consisted of peripheral blood, taken in the first trimester of pregnancy. The chain couples TRBV14 to TRBJ1-4; 9 central bases correspond to TRBD1. The TCR was taken from a female donor in good health, enrolled as a control in a pregnancy study. The CDR3: CASSPTDRGGEKLFF. The DNA reads as follows: TGTGCCAGCAGCCCCACGGACAGGGGCGGGGAAAAACTGTTTTTT.